Listed below are T cell receptor beta chains from one sample, sequenced in a study of T cells in Graves' hyperthyroidism and ophthalmopathy. TCRdb processed the multiplex PCR reads anew with MiXCR; each CDR3 protein has one entry. This table has over 350,000 distinct CDR3 sequences, more than 12% appearing once. Sequencing input: blood. The receptors were gathered from a man between 50 and 59 years old with Graves' ophthalmopathy. The CDR3 runs from the conserved cysteine through the conserved F or W. D genes are given only for firm matches. The listing skips clone size in some rows; elsewhere it reads once, few, many or a size class.

j_call v_call d_call clone_size cdr3_aa cdr3_nt
TRBJ2-7 TRBV5-1 . . CASSFGTTAYEQYF TGCGCCAGCAGTTTCGGGACGACCGCCTACGAGCAGTACTTC
TRBJ2-1 TRBV14 TRBD1 . CASSQDPGQGRPLGLNEQFF TGTGCCAGCAGCCAAGACCCGGGACAGGGAAGGCCCTTAGGGCTGAATGAGCAGTTCTTC
TRBJ1-5 TRBV20-1 TRBD1 few CSASYGTGNQPQHF TGCAGTGCTAGTTACGGGACAGGGAATCAGCCCCAGCATTTT
TRBJ2-1 TRBV6-1 . . CASSSNPVRRVGNEQFF TGTGCCAGCAGCTCAAACCCCGTGAGGAGGGTTGGCAATGAGCAGTTCTTC
TRBJ2-1 TRBV2 TRBD2 many CASSDTRLARLYNEQFF TGTGCCAGCAGTGACACTAGACTAGCGAGACTCTACAATGAGCAGTTCTTC
TRBJ1-4 TRBV5-1 . few CASRPGPNEKLFF TGCGCCAGCCGCCCCGGGCCTAATGAAAAACTGTTTTTT
TRBJ2-1 TRBV7-8 . many CASTTRREYFSDEQFF TGTGCCAGCACCACACGACGGGAGTATTTCAGCGATGAGCAGTTCTTC
TRBJ1-1 TRBV27 . many CASSPAGGSAEAFF TGTGCCAGCAGTCCCGCGGGGGGTTCCGCTGAAGCTTTCTTT
TRBJ1-3 TRBV18 . many CASSPQKAAGNTIYF TGTGCCAGCTCACCCCAGAAGGCGGCTGGAAACACCATATATTTT
TRBJ2-3 TRBV30 . many CAWSGLADTQYF TGTGCCTGGAGTGGACTAGCAGATACGCAGTATTTT
TRBJ1-4 TRBV28 TRBD1 many CASRPLQGQGREKLFF TGTGCCAGCAGACCTCTCCAGGGACAGGGGCGGGAAAAACTGTTTTTT
TRBJ2-3 TRBV7-3 . . CASSPLEGADTQYF TGTGCCAGCAGCCCTCTGGAGGGCGCAGATACGCAGTATTTT
TRBJ2-7 TRBV6-1 . few CASSEVGVGTFLIYEQYF TGTGCCAGCAGTGAAGTAGGGGTCGGGACTTTCCTCATCTACGAGCAGTACTTC
TRBJ1-1 TRBV5-5 . . CASSPGLHTEAFF TGTGCCAGCAGCCCAGGGTTACACACTGAAGCTTTCTTT
TRBJ2-7 TRBV30 TRBD1 many CAFGDSSYEQYF TGTGCCTTCGGGGACAGCTCCTACGAGCAGTACTTC
TRBJ1-1 TRBV7-2 . few CASSLGLLVAEAFF TGTGCCAGCAGCTTAGGGTTGTTGGTTGCTGAAGCTTTCTTT
TRBJ1-2 TRBV29-1 . . CSVEDPRTQKKTNYGYTF TGCAGCGTTGAAGATCCTAGGACACAAAAGAAAACTAACTATGGCTACACCTTC
TRBJ2-7 TRBV5-1 TRBD1 many CASSPTGQGTNEQYF TGCGCCAGCAGCCCGACGGGACAGGGGACCAACGAGCAGTACTTC
TRBJ2-1 TRBV28 TRBD2 many CASSSLASGSRNEQFF TGTGCCAGCAGTTCGCTGGCTAGCGGGAGTCGTAATGAGCAGTTCTTC
TRBJ2-7 TRBV18 TRBD1 many CASSPAGGLYEQYF TGTGCCAGCTCACCGGCAGGGGGCTTGTACGAGCAGTACTTC
TRBJ1-5 TRBV12-3/TRBV12-4 TRBD1 many CASSPPGGLDVRQPQHF TGTGCCAGCAGTCCGCCAGGGGGGCTGGACGTTAGGCAGCCCCAGCATTTT
TRBJ2-1 TRBV28 TRBD2 . CASSLASGRARVEQFF TGTGCCAGCAGTTTGGCTAGCGGGAGGGCCCGAGTCGAGCAGTTCTTC
TRBJ1-1 TRBV11-1 . many CASSIISGTEAFF TGTGCCAGCAGCATTATCTCAGGGACTGAAGCTTTCTTT
TRBJ1-5 TRBV24-1 . many CATSEGRSNQPQHF TGTGCCACCAGTGAAGGACGGAGCAATCAGCCCCAGCATTTT
TRBJ2-1 TRBV5-6 TRBD2 . CASSFPSGPSYNEQFF TGTGCCAGCAGCTTTCCTAGCGGGCCCTCCTACAATGAGCAGTTCTTC
TRBJ1-1 TRBV6-5 . . CASSYSPQEMDTEAFF TGTGCCAGCAGTTACTCACCACAGGAAATGGACACTGAAGCTTTCTTT
TRBJ2-7 TRBV30 . few CAWSVIGSIYEQYF TGTGCCTGGAGTGTAATCGGGAGTATCTACGAGCAGTACTTC
TRBJ1-1 TRBV14 . . CASSQTGRSEAFF TGTGCCAGCAGCCAAACCGGAAGATCTGAAGCTTTCTTT
TRBJ2-7 TRBV28 TRBD1 . CASSGRGINAGTGDYEQYF TGTGCCAGCAGTGGCCGCGGGATCAACGCCGGGACAGGGGACTACGAGCAGTACTTC
TRBJ2-4 TRBV27 TRBD1 . CASSIGTGQNIQYF TGTGCCAGCAGTATAGGGACAGGTCAAAACATTCAGTACTTC
TRBJ2-5 TRBV7-9 TRBD2 . CASSTGTSGEETQYF TGTGCCAGCAGCACCGGGACTAGCGGCGAAGAGACCCAGTACTTC